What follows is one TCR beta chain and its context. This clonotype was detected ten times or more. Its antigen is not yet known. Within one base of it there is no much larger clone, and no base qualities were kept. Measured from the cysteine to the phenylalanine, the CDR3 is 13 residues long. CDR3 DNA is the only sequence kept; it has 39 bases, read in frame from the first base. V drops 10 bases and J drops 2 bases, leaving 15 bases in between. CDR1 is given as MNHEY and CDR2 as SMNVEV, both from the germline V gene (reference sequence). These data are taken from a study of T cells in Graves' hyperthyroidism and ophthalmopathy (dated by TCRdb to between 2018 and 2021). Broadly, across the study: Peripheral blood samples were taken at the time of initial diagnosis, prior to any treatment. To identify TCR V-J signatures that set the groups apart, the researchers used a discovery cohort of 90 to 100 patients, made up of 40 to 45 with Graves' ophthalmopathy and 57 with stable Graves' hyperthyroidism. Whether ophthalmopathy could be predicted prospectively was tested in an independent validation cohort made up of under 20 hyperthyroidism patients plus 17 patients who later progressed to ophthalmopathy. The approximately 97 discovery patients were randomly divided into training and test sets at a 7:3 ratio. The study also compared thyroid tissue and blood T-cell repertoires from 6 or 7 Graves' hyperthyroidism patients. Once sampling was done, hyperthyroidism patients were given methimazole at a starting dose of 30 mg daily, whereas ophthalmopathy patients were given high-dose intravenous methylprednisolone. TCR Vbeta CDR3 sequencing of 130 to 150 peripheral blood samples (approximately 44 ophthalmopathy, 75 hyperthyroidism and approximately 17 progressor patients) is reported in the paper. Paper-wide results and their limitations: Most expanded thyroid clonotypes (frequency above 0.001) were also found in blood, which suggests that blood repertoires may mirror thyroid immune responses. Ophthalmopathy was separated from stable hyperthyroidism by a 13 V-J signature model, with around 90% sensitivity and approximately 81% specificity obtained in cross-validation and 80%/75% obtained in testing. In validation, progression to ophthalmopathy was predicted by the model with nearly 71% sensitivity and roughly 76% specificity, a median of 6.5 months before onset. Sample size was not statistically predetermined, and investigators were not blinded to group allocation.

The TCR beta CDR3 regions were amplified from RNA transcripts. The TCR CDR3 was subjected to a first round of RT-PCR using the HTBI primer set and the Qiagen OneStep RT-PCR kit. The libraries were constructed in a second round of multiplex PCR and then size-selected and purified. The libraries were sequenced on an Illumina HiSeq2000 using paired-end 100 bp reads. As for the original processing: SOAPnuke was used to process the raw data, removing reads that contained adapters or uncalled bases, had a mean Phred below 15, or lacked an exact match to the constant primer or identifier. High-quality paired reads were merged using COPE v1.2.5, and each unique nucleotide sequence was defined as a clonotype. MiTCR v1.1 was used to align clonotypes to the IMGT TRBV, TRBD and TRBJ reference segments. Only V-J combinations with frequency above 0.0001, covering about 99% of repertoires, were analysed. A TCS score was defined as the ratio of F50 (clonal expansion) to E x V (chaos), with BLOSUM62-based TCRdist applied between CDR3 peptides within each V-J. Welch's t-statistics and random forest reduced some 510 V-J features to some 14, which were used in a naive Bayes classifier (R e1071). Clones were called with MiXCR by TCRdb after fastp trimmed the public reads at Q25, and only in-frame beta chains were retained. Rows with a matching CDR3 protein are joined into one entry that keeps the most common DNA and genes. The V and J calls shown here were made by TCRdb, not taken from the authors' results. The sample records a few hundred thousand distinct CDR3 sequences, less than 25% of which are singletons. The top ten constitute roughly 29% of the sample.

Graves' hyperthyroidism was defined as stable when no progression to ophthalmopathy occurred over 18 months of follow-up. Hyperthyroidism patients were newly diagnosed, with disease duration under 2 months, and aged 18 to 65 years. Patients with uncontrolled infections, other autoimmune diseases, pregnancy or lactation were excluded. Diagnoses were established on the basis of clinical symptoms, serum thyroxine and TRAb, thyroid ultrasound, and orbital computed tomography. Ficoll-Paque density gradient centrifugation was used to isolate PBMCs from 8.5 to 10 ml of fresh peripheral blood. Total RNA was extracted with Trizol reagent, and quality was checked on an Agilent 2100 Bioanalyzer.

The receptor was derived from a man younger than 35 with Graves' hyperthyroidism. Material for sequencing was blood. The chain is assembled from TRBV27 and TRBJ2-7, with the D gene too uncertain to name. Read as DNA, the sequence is TGTGCCACCTCCCGGCGGCAGACCTACGAGCAGTACTTC. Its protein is CATSRRQTYEQYF.